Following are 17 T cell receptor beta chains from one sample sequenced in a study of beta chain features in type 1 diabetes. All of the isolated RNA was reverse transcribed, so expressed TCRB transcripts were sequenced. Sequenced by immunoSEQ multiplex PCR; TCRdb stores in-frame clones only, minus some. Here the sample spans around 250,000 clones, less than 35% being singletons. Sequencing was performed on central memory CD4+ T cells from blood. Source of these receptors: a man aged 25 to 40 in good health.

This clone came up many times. The chain's CDR3 is CASSGGPGLTQYF. The CDR3 DNA follows: TGTGCCAGCAGCGGAGGCCCGGGACTAACGCAGTATTTT. The chain has TRBV14 and TRBJ2-3, with 7 bases identical to TRBD2. This CDR3 contains 13 residues. Trimming took 5 bases from V and 9 from J; bases not matched to a gene: 8. Germline CDR1 is SGHDN and CDR2 is FVKESK.

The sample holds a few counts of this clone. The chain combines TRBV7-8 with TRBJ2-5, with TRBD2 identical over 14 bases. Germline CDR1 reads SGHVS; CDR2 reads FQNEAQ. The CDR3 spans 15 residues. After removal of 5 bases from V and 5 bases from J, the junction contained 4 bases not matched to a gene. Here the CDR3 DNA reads TGTGCCAGCAGCGGACTAGCGGGAGGATGGGAGACCCAGTACTTC. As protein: CASSGLAGGWETQYF.

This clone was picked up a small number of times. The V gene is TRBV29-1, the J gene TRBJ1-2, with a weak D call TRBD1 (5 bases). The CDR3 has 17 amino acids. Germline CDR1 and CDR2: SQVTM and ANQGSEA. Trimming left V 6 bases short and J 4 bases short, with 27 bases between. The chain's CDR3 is CSVPTSIQDPRIYGYTF. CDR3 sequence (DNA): TGCAGCGTCCCCACGAGTATACAGGACCCTCGGATCTATGGCTACACCTTC.

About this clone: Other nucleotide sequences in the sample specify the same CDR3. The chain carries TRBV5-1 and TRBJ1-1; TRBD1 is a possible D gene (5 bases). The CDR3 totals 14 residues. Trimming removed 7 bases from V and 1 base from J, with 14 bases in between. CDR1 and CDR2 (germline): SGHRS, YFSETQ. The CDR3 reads CASGEQVGNTEAFF. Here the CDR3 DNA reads TGCGCCAGCGGCGAACAGGTTGGGAACACTGAAGCTTTCTTT.

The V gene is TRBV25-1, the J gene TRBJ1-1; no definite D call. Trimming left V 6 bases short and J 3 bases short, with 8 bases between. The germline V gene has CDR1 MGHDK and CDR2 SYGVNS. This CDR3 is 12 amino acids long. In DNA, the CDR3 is TGTGCCAGCAGCACGGCCTACACTGAAGCTTTCTTT. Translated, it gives CASSTAYTEAFF.

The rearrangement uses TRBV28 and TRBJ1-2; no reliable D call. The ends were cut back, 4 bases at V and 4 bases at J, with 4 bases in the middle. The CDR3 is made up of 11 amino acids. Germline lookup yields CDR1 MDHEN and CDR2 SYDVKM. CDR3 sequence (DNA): TGTGCCAGCAGTTCCTCCTATGGCTACACCTTC. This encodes CASSSSYGYTF.

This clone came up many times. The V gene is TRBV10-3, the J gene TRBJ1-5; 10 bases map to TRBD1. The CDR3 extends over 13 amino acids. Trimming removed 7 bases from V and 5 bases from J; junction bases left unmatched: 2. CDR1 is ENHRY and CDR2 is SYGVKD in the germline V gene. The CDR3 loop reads CAIKGTGDQPQHF. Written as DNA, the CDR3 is TGTGCCATCAAGGGGACAGGGGATCAGCCCCAGCATTTT.

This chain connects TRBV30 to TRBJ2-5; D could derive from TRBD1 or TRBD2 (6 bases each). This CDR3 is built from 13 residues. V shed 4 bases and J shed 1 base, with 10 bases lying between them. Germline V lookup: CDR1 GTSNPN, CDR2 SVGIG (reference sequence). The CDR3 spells CAWTGGGQETQYF. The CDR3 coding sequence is TGTGCCTGGACCGGGGGCGGCCAAGAGACCCAGTACTTC.

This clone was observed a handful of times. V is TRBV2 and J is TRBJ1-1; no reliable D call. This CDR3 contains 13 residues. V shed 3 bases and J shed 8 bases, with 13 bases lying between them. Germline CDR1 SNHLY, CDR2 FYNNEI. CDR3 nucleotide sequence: TGTGCCAGCAGTGAGACACGGAATAAAGAAGCTTTCTTT. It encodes CASSETRNKEAFF.

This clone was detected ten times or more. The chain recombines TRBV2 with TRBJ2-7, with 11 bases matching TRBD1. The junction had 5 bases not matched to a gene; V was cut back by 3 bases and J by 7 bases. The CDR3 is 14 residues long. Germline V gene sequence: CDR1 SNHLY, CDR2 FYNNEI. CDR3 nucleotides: TGTGCCAGCAGTGAGACCGGGACAGGGGGTGAGCAGTACTTC. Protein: CASSETGTGGEQYF.

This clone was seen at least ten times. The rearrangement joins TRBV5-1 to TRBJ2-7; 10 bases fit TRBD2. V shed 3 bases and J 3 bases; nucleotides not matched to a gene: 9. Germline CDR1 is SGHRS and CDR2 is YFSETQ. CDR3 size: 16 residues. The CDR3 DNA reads TGCGCCAGCAGCTATGGGCCTAGCGGGGGCCGCTACGAGCAGTACTTC. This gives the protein CASSYGPSGGRYEQYF.

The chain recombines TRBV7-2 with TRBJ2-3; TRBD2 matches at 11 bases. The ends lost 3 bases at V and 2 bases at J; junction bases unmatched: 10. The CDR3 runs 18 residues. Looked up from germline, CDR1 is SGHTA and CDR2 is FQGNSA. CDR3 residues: CASSFNLLAGEATDTQYF. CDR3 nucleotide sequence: TGTGCCAGCAGCTTCAACTTACTAGCGGGGGAAGCCACAGATACGCAGTATTTT.

CDR3 sequence reads: CASSKLHSGGNEQFF. The CDR3 DNA follows: TGTGCCAGCAGCAAATTACATAGCGGGGGCAATGAGCAGTTCTTC. V usage is TRBV7-2 and J usage is TRBJ2-1; 9 bases are shared with TRBD2. This CDR3 contains 15 residues. In germline, CDR1 is SGHTA, CDR2 FQGNSA. V lost 5 bases to trimming and J lost 6 bases; unmatched junction nucleotides: 8.

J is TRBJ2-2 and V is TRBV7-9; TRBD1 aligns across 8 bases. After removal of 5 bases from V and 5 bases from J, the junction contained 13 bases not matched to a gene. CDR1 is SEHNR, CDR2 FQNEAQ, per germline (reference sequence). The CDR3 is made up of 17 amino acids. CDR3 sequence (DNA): TGTGCCAGCAGCCCTCCGGTGGGCAGGGGGCGAACCGGGGAGCTGTTTTTT. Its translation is CASSPPVGRGRTGELFF. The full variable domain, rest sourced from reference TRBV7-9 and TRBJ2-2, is DTGVSQNPRHKITKRGQNVTFRCDPISEHNRLYWYRQTLGQGPEFLTYFQNEAQLEKSRLLSDRFSAERPKGSFSTLEIQRTEQGDSAMYLCASSPPVGRGRTGELFFGEGSRLTVL.

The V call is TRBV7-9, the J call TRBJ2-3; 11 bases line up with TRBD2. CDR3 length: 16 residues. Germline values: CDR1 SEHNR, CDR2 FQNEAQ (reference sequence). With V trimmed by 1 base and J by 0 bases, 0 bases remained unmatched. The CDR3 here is CASSLGLAGSTDTQYF. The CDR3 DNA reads TGTGCCAGCAGCTTAGGACTAGCGGGAAGCACAGATACGCAGTATTTT.

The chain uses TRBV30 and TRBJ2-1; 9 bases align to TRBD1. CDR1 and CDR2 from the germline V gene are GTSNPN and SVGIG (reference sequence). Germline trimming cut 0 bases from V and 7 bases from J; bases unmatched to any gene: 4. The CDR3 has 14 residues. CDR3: CAWSVDRGWNEQFF. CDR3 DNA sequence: TGTGCCTGGAGTGTAGACAGGGGGTGGAATGAGCAGTTCTTC.

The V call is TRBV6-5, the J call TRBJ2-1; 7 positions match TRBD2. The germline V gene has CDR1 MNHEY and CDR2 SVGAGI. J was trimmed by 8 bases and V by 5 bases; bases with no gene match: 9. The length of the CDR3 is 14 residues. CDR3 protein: CASSPLGGGHEQFF. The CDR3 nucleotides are TGTGCCAGCAGTCCGCTGGGCGGGGGTCATGAGCAGTTCTTC.